This T cell receptor (delta chain) comes out of a study of Vδ1+ human thymocytes. The study's findings and limits: Thymic TRG and TRD repertoires appeared highly polyclonal, with Gaussian CDR3 length distributions.

V was shortened by 2 bases and J by 3 bases, with 37 bases between the two germline ends. Germline V gene data show CDR1 as TSWWSYY and CDR2 as QGS. The CDR3 has 23 amino acids. A remark on this clone: Its antigen is still unknown.

RNA was extracted from the cells and then reverse transcribed. Pooled V-gene forward primers with one constant-region reverse primer generated the CDR3 amplicons by multiplex PCR. TCRdb reanalysed the multiplex PCR reads with CATT. The sample lists about 75,000 delta-chain clones, 30% to 40% occurring once. Material: Vdelta1+ gamma-delta thymocytes from the thymus. As to subset: FACS-sorted CD3+ TCRalphabeta- TCRVdelta1+ TCRVdelta2- thymocytes. The origin of this receptor is a boy younger than two who had congenital heart surgery. The V call is TRDV1, the J call TRDJ1; possible D gene TRDD3, 7 bases. The CDR3 DNA is TGTGCTCTTGGGGAATCCCCAGATCCTACCCCTGGGGGCTTCCTTTCCTTACCCGATAAACTCATCTTT. Its translation: CALGESPDPTPGGFLSLPDKLIF.